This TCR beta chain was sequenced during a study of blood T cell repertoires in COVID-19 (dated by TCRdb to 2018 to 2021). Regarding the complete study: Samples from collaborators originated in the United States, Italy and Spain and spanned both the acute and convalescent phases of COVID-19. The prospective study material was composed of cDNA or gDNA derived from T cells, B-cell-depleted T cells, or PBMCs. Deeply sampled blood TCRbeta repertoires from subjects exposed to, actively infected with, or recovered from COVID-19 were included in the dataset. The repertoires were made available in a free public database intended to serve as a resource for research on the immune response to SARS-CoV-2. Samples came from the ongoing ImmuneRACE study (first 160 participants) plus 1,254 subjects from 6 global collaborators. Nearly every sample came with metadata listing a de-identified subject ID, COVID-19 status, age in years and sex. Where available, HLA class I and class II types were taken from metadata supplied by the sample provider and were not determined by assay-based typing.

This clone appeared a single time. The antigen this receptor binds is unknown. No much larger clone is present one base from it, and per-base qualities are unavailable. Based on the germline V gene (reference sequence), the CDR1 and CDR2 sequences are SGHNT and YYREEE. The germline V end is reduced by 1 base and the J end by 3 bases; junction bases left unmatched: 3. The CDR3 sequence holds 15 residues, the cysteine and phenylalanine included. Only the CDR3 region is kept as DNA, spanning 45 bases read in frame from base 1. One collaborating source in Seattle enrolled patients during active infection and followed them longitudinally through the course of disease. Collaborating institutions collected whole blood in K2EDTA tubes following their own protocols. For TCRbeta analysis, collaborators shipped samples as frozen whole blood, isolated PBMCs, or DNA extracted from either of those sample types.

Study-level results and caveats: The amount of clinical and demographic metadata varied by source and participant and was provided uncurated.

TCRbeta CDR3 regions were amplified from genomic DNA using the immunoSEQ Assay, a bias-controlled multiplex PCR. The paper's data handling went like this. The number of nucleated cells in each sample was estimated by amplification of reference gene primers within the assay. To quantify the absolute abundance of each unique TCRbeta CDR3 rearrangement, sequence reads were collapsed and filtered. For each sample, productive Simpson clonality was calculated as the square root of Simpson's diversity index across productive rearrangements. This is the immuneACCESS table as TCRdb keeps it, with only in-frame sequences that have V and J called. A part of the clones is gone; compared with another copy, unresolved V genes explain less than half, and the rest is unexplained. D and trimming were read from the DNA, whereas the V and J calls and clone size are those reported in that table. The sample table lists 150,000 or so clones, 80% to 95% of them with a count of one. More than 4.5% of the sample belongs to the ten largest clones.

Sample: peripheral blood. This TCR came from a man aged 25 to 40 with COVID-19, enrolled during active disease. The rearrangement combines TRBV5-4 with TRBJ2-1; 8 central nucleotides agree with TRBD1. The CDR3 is CASSLSQGGYNEQFF. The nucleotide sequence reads TGTGCCAGCAGCTTGTCACAGGGGGGCTACAATGAGCAGTTCTTC. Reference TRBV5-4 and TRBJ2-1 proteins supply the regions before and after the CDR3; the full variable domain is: ETGVTQSPTHLIKTRGQQVTLRCSSQSGHNTVSWYQQALGQGPQFIFQYYREEENGRGNFPPRFSGLQFPNYSSELNVNALELDDSALYLCASSLSQGGYNEQFFGPGTRLTVL.